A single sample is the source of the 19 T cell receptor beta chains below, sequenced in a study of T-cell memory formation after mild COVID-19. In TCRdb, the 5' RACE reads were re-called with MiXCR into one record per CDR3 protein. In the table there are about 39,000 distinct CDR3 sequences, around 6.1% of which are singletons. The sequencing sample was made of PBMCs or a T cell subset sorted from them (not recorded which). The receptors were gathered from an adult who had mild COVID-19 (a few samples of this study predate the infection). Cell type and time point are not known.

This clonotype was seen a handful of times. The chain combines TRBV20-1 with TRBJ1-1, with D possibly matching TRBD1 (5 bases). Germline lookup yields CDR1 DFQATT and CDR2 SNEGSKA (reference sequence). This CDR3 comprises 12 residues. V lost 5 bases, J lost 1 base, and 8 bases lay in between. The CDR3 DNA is TGCAGTGCTCGGACATCGAACACTGAAGCTTTCTTT. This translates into CSARTSNTEAFF.

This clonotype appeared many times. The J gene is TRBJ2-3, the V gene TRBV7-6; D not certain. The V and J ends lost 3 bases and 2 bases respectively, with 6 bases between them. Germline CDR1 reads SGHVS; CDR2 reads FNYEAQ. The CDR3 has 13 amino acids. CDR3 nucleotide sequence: TGTGCCAGCAGCTTTCACCTCACAGATACGCAGTATTTT. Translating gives CASSFHLTDTQYF.

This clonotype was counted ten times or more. This CDR3 reads CSASPAGARGVGELFF. The DNA for the CDR3 is TGCAGTGCCTCCCCGGCGGGTGCGCGGGGGGTTGGGGAGCTGTTTTTT. The chain carries TRBV20-1 and TRBJ2-2, with TRBD2 identical over 8 bases. Germline CDR1 and CDR2: DFQATT and SNEGSKA (reference sequence). This CDR3 spans 16 amino acids. After removal of 6 bases from V and 8 bases from J, the junction contained 17 bases not matched to a gene.

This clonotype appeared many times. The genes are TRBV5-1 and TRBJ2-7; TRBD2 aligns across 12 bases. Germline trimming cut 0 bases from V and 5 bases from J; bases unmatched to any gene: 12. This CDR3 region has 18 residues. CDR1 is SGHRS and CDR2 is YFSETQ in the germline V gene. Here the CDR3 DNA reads TGCGCCAGCAGCTTGGCGGGGCCCAGACTAGCGGGAGTCAACGAGCAGTACTTC. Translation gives CASSLAGPRLAGVNEQYF.

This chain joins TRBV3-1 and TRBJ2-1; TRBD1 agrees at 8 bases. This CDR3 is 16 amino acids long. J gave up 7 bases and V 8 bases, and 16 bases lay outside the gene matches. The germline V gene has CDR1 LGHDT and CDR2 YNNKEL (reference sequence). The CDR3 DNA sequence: TGTGCCAGCGCGGGCGACCAGGGGGCTTTGTTGAATGAGCAGTTCTTC. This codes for CASAGDQGALLNEQFF.

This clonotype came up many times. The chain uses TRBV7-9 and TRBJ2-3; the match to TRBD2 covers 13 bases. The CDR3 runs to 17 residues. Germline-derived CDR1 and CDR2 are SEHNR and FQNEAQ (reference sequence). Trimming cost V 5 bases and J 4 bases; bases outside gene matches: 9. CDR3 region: CASSGRTSGSGADTQYF. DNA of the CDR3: TGTGCCAGCAGCGGACGGACTAGCGGGAGTGGGGCAGATACGCAGTATTTT.

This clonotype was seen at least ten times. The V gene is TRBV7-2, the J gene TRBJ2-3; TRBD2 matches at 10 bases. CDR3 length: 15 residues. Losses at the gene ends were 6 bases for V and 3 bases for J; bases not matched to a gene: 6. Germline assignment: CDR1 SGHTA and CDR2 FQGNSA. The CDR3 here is CASSSPSGSTDTQYF. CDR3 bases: TGTGCCAGCAGTTCGCCTAGCGGGAGTACAGATACGCAGTATTTT.

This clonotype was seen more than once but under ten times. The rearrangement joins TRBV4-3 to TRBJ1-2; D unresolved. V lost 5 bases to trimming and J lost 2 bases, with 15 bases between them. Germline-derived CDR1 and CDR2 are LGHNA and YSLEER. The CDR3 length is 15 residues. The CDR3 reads CASSMSWAGNYGYTF. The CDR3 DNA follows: TGCGCCAGCAGCATGAGTTGGGCCGGGAACTATGGCTACACCTTC.

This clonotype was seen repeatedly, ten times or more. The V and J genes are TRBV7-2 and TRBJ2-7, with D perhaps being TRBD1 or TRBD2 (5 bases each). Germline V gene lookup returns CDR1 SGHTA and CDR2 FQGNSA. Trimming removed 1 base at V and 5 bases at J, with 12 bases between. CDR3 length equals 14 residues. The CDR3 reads CASSLDSGANEQYF. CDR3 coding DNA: TGTGCCAGCAGCTTAGATTCCGGGGCCAACGAGCAGTACTTC.

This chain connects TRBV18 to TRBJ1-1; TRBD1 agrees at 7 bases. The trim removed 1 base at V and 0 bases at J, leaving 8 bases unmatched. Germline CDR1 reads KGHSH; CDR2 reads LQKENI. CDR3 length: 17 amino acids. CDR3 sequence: CASSPRRQGPMNTEAFF. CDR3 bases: TGTGCCAGCTCACCACGGCGACAGGGCCCTATGAACACTGAAGCTTTCTTT.

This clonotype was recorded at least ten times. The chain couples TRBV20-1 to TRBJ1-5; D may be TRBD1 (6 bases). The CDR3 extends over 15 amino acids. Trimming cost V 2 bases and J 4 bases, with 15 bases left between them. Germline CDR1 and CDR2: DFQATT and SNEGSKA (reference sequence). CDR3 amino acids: CSARKLGTLNQPQHF. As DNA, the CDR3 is TGCAGTGCTAGAAAGCTTGGGACACTAAATCAGCCCCAGCATTTT.

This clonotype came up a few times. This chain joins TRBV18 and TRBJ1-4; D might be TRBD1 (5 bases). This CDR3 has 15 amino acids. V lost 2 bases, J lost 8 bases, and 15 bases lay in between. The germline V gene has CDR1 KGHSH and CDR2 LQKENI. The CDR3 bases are TGTGCCAGCTCACCAAGACTAGGGGCGGAGGAAAAACTGTTTTTT. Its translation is CASSPRLGAEEKLFF.

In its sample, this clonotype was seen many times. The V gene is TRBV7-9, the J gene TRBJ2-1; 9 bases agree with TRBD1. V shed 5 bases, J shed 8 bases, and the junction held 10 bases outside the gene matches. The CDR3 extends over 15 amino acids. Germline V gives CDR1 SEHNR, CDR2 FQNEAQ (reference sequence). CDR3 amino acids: CASSRGQGMADEQFF. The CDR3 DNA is TGTGCCAGCAGCCGCGGACAGGGGATGGCGGATGAGCAGTTCTTC. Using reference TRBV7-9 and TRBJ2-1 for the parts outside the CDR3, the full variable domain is DTGVSQNPRHKITKRGQNVTFRCDPISEHNRLYWYRQTLGQGPEFLTYFQNEAQLEKSRLLSDRFSAERPKGSFSTLEIQRTEQGDSAMYLCASSRGQGMADEQFFGPGTRLTVL.

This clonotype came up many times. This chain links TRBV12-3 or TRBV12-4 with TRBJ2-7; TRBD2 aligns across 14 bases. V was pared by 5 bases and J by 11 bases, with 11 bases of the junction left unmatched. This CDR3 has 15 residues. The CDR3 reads CASSLTGTSGSGEYF. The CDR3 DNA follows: TGTGCCAGCAGTCTTACCGGGACTAGCGGGAGTGGGGAGTACTTC.

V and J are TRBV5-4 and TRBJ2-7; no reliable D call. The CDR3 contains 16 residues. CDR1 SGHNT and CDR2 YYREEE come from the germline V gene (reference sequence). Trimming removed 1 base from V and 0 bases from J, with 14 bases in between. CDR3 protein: CASSLRPRMGSYEQYF. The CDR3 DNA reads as TGTGCCAGCAGCTTGCGCCCCAGGATGGGCTCCTACGAGCAGTACTTC.

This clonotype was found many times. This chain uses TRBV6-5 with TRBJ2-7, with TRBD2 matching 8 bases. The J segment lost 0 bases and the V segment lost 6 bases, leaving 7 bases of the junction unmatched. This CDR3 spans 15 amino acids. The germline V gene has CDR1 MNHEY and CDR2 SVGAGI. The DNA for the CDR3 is TGTGCCAGCAGCCGCCATAGCGGGATCTCCTACGAGCAGTACTTC. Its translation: CASSRHSGISYEQYF.

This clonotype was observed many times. CDR3 sequence reads: CATSRTDAILETQYF. CDR3 in DNA: TGTGCCACCAGCAGGACCGACGCGATATTAGAGACCCAGTACTTC. The chain recombines TRBV15 with TRBJ2-5, with no clear D. The ends were cut back, 3 bases at V and 4 bases at J, with 15 bases in the middle. Germline CDR1 and CDR2: LNHNV and YYDKDF (reference sequence). The CDR3 extends over 15 amino acids.

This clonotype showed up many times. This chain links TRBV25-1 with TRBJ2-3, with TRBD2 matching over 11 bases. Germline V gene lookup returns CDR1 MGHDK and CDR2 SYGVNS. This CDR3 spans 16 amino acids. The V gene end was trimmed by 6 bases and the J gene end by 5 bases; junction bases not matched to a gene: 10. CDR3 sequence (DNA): TGTGCCAGCAGCCTCTTAGCGGGGGGGCGCGGAGATACGCAGTATTTT. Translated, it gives CASSLLAGGRGDTQYF.

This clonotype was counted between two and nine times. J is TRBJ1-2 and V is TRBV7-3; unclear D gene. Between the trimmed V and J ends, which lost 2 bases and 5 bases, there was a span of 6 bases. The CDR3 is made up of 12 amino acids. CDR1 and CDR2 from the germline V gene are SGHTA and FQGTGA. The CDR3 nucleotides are TGTGCCAGCAGCTTACCGGGGTATGGCTACACCTTC. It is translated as CASSLPGYGYTF.